These 30 T cell receptor beta chains originate from one sample sequenced in a study of control samples from healthy donors and cancer patients. Profiled with immunoSEQ multiplex PCR; TCRdb holds only in-frame clones, not every one. The sample shows about 120,000 clones, 88% of them seen only once. The source material was blood. These receptors all come from a woman in her 70s in good health.

The V gene is TRBV6-5, the J gene TRBJ2-3; no definite D call. The V gene lost 8 bases and the J gene lost 1 base, with 13 bases spanning the gap. From germline, CDR1 is MNHEY and CDR2 SVGAGI. The CDR3 extends over 14 amino acids. Here the CDR3 reads CASDSTHRTDTQYF. In DNA, the CDR3 is TGTGCCAGCGACTCTACTCACCGCACAGATACGCAGTATTTT.

The V gene is TRBV6-5, the J gene TRBJ2-5; D may be TRBD1 (6 bases). This CDR3 comprises 14 residues. V was cut by 6 bases and J by 3 bases, with 14 bases left in between. Per germline, CDR1 MNHEY and CDR2 SVGAGI. The CDR3 coding sequence is TGTGCCAGCAGGGGGGACACACGAAAAGAGACCCAGTACTTC. It specifies CASRGDTRKETQYF.

V and J are TRBV2 and TRBJ1-6, with 8 bases aligning to TRBD1. From germline, CDR1 is SNHLY and CDR2 FYNNEI. The CDR3 totals 16 residues. Unmatched junction bases numbered 10, after V lost 6 bases and J lost 6 bases. The CDR3 loop is CASRFDRGSGNSPLHF. The CDR3, as DNA: TGTGCCAGCAGGTTCGACAGGGGCTCGGGTAATTCACCCCTCCACTTT. The whole variable domain, remainder taken from reference TRBV2 and TRBJ1-6, is EPEVTQTPSHQVTQMGQEVILRCVPISNHLYFYWYRQILGQKVEFLVSFYNNEISEKSEIFDDQFSVERPDGSNFTLKIRSTKLEDSAMYFCASRFDRGSGNSPLHFGNGTRLTVT.

This clone was detected once. The V and J genes are TRBV7-3 and TRBJ1-5; the D is unclear. The length of the CDR3 is 13 residues. Germline lookup yields CDR1 SGHTA and CDR2 FQGTGA. Between the trimmed V and J ends, which lost 5 bases and 4 bases, there was a span of 9 bases. The CDR3 protein is CASSQRGNQPQHF. CDR3 bases: TGTGCCAGCAGCCAGAGAGGTAATCAGCCCCAGCATTTT.

This chain joins TRBV6-2 or TRBV6-3 and TRBJ2-1; D is uncertain. V lost 5 bases to trimming and J lost 6 bases, with 8 bases between them. The germline CDR1 and CDR2 sequences are MNHEY and SVGEGT. This CDR3 has 12 amino acids. In nucleotides, the CDR3 is TGTGCCAGCAGTGACCCCGGCAATGAGCAGTTCTTC. Encoded protein: CASSDPGNEQFF.

The chain recombines TRBV10-2 with TRBJ1-3, with no clear D. The CDR3 is 13 residues long. The ends were cut back, 7 bases at V and 4 bases at J, with 11 bases in the middle. From germline, CDR1 is WSHSY and CDR2 SAAADI. CDR3 residues: CASTEGHGNTIYF. CDR3 coding DNA: TGCGCCAGCACCGAGGGCCACGGAAACACCATATATTTT.

J is TRBJ2-2 and V is TRBV6-6; no definite D call. Between the trimmed V and J ends, which lost 6 bases and 8 bases, there was a span of 19 bases. In germline, CDR1 is MNHNY, CDR2 SVGAGI (reference sequence). This CDR3 contains 15 residues. The CDR3 is CASSLRGVAAGELFF. For the CDR3, the DNA is TGTGCCAGCAGCCTCCGTGGCGTAGCCGCGGGGGAGCTGTTTTTT.

Worth noting for this clone: One junction end does not reproduce the germline sequence, and a read error may be involved. The chain carries TRBV7-2 and TRBJ2-3, with 11 bases aligning to TRBD2. Looked up from germline, CDR1 is SGHTA and CDR2 is FQGNSA. The CDR3 consists of 17 residues. The CDR3 protein is CASSLGVAGGFTDTQYF. DNA of the CDR3: TGTGCCAGCAGTTTAGGTGTAGCGGGGGGGTTCACAGATACGCAGTATTTT.

This clone has a single count. The gene calls are TRBV18 and TRBJ1-1; the D is unclear. V was trimmed by 5 bases and J by 3 bases, leaving 10 bases between them. Germline loops: CDR1 KGHSH, CDR2 LQKENI. The CDR3 sequence is 13 residues long. In DNA form, the CDR3 reads TGTGCCAGCTCAGGGCCGTCGCACACTGAAGCTTTCTTT. Translated: CASSGPSHTEAFF.

The gene calls are TRBV9 and TRBJ2-3; TRBD2 agrees at 14 bases. The length of the CDR3 is 16 residues. V was pared by 4 bases and J by 2 bases, with 3 bases of the junction left unmatched. Germline CDR1 reads SGDLS; CDR2 reads YYNGEE. The CDR3 protein is CASSRLAGGYTDTQYF. The CDR3 DNA sequence: TGTGCCAGCAGCCGACTAGCGGGGGGGTACACAGATACGCAGTATTTT.

This chain links TRBV6-6 with TRBJ1-2; D remains unclear. The length of the CDR3 is 12 residues. The V gene lost 6 bases and the J gene lost 3 bases, with 8 bases spanning the gap. CDR1 is MNHNY and CDR2 is SVGAGI in the germline V gene (reference sequence). The CDR3 DNA is TGTGCCAGCAGCCCCACGGACTATGGCTACACCTTC. Translating gives CASSPTDYGYTF.

The chain links TRBV11-1 to TRBJ2-7; the D gene could be TRBD1 or TRBD2 (5 bases each). The V gene lost 3 bases and the J gene lost 2 bases, with 11 bases spanning the gap. This CDR3 has 14 amino acids. Germline V gene lookup returns CDR1 SGHAT and CDR2 FQDESV (reference sequence). The CDR3 DNA follows: TGTGCCAGCAGCTTGATGGGGGTTGCCTACGAGCAGTACTTC. Translated, it gives CASSLMGVAYEQYF. Using reference TRBV11-1 and TRBJ2-7 for the parts outside the CDR3, the full variable domain is EAEVAQSPRYKITEKSQAVAFWCDPISGHATLYWYRQILGQGPELLVQFQDESVVDDSQLPKDRFSAERLKGVDSTLKIQPAELGDSAMYLCASSLMGVAYEQYFGPGTRLTVT.

This rearrangement joins TRBV5-6 to TRBJ1-3; D perhaps matches TRBD1 (5 bases). Germline-derived CDR1 and CDR2 are SGHDT and YYEEEE. The ends were cut back, 5 bases at V and 2 bases at J, with 11 bases in the middle. There are 14 residues in the CDR3. This chain's CDR3 is CASRRGSTGNTIYF. In DNA form, the CDR3 reads TGTGCCAGCAGGAGGGGTTCGACTGGAAACACCATATATTTT. The full variable domain, in which reference TRBV5-6 and TRBJ1-3 provide the parts outside the CDR3, is DAGVTQSPTHLIKTRGQQVTLRCSPKSGHDTVSWYQQALGQGPQFIFQYYEEEERQRGNFPDRFSGHQFPNYSSELNVNALLLGDSALYLCASRRGSTGNTIYFGEGSWLTVV.

J is TRBJ1-1 and V is TRBV7-8, with D perhaps matching TRBD1 (6 bases). The germline V gene encodes CDR1 SGHVS and CDR2 FQNEAQ. Trimming left V 5 bases short and J 1 base short, with 14 bases between. This CDR3 contains 15 residues. CDR3 residues: CASSVQGIRNTEAFF. CDR3 nucleotide sequence: TGTGCCAGCAGCGTACAGGGAATTAGGAACACTGAAGCTTTCTTT.

The chain combines TRBV19 with TRBJ1-2; D remains ambiguous. The CDR3 is made up of 14 amino acids. The germline gives CDR1 LNHDA, CDR2 SQIVND (reference sequence). Trimming left V 5 bases short and J 3 bases short, with 13 bases between. The CDR3 protein is CASSPWARDYGYTF. In DNA form, the CDR3 reads TGTGCCAGTAGTCCCTGGGCCCGGGACTATGGCTACACCTTC.

The chain couples TRBV3-1 (or the pseudogene TRBV3-2) to TRBJ1-1, with a weak D call TRBD1 (6 bases). Between the trimmed V and J ends, which lost 4 bases and 3 bases, there was a span of 9 bases. Germline V gene lookup returns CDR1 LGHDT and CDR2 YNNKEL (reference sequence). The CDR3 has 13 amino acids. CDR3 region: CASSRRTDTEAFF. CDR3 nucleotide sequence: TGTGCCAGCAGCCGCAGGACAGACACTGAAGCTTTCTTT.

The chain carries TRBV2 and TRBJ1-4, with TRBD1 identical over 9 bases. CDR1 and CDR2 (germline): SNHLY, FYNNEI. The CDR3 totals 12 residues. Unmatched junction bases numbered 6, after V lost 6 bases and J lost 13 bases. For the CDR3, the DNA is TGTGCCAGCAGGGACAGGGGTAGTGGACTGTTTTTT. Protein sequence: CASRDRGSGLFF.

This clone was picked up a small number of times. CDR3 nucleotides: TGTGCCAGTAGTACCAAAGTTGAGCAGTTCTTC. Translated: CASSTKVEQFF. The rearrangement joins TRBV19 to TRBJ2-1, with D unresolved. The CDR3 is 11 residues long. From germline, CDR1 is LNHDA and CDR2 SQIVND (reference sequence). Trimming shortened V by 4 bases and J by 9 bases, and 7 bases separated the two germline ends.

This chain uses TRBV9 with TRBJ1-6; no clear D. There are 13 residues in the CDR3. The V gene's germline CDR1 is SGDLS and CDR2 YYNGEE. The ends were cut back, 6 bases at V and 8 bases at J, with 12 bases in the middle. For the CDR3, the DNA is TGTGCCAGCACCCTTCTCCCTGATTCACCCCTCCACTTT. Protein sequence: CASTLLPDSPLHF.

This rearrangement joins TRBV24-1 to TRBJ1-4, with D maybe TRBD1 (6 bases). The V end was cut by 3 bases, the J end by 4 bases, with 11 bases between. The CDR3 length is 15 residues. The germline V gene has CDR1 KGHDR and CDR2 SFDVKD. CDR3 DNA sequence: TGTGCCACCAGTGATAACAGGGAAATTAATGAAAAACTGTTTTTT. This sequence encodes CATSDNREINEKLFF.

The rearrangement joins TRBV27 to TRBJ1-2; a weak D match, TRBD1 (5 bases). The CDR3 is 13 residues long. V was clipped by 3 bases and J by 5 bases, with 10 bases between them. Germline CDR1 and CDR2: MNHEY and SMNVEV (reference sequence). The CDR3 nucleotides are TGTGCCAGCAGTTTCCGGGGGGGTTATGGCTACACCTTC. Protein product: CASSFRGGYGYTF.

This clone has just one count. The genes are TRBV5-8 and TRBJ2-7; D not certain. V was clipped by 0 bases and J by 0 bases, with 7 bases between them. The germline V gene has CDR1 SGHTS and CDR2 YDEGEE. The length of the CDR3 is 14 residues. The CDR3 is CASSLGADSYEQYF. The CDR3 DNA reads as TGTGCCAGCAGCTTGGGCGCGGACTCCTACGAGCAGTACTTC.

The rearrangement joins TRBV3-1 (or the pseudogene TRBV3-2) to TRBJ2-7; 10 bases agree with TRBD2. With V trimmed by 4 bases and J by 2 bases, 5 bases remained unmatched. CDR1 LGHDT and CDR2 YNNKEL come from the germline V gene (reference sequence). The CDR3 contains 15 residues. As DNA, the CDR3 is TGTGCCAGCAGCCCGGCTAGCGGGGGCCCCTACGAGCAGTACTTC. This translates into CASSPASGGPYEQYF.

The chain has TRBV11-2 and TRBJ2-7, with 7 bases fitting TRBD2. Germline V gene sequence: CDR1 SGHAT, CDR2 FQNNGV. The CDR3 has 16 residues. V lost 3 bases, J lost 1 base, and 9 bases stayed unmatched. CDR3 DNA: TGTGCCAGCAGCTTCCCGGGCGGGGGTCCGTCCTACGAGCAGTACTTC. Protein product: CASSFPGGGPSYEQYF.

This sequence joins TRBV5-1 and TRBJ2-3, with 10 bases fitting TRBD2. V lost 8 bases and J lost 6; bases outside the gene matches: 9. CDR3 size: 14 residues. Germline-derived CDR1 and CDR2 are SGHRS and YFSETQ. In DNA, the CDR3 is TGCGCCAGTAGAGCGGGGGGGCCTTCGGATACGCAGTATTTT. Translated, it gives CASRAGGPSDTQYF. Supplemented by reference TRBV5-1 and TRBJ2-3, the full variable domain reads KAGVTQTPRYLIKTRGQQVTLSCSPISGHRSVSWYQQTPGQGLQFLFEYFSETQRNKGNFPGRFSGRQFSNSRSEMNVSTLELGDSALYLCASRAGGPSDTQYFGPGTRLTVL.

V is TRBV2 and J is TRBJ1-2, with D unclear. Trimming took off 4 bases at V and 0 bases at J, with 9 bases between the two ends. The CDR3 spans 14 residues. The germline CDR1 and CDR2 sequences are SNHLY and FYNNEI. The CDR3 sequence is CASSVVTANYGYTF. CDR3 DNA sequence: TGTGCCAGCAGTGTGGTCACAGCTAACTATGGCTACACCTTC.

Comment on this clone: The junction departs from germline at one end; a sequencing error may be responsible. CDR3 sequence: CAVGQPTCF. CDR3 nucleotides: TGTGCCGTTGGACAGCCGACATGTTTC. The rearrangement links TRBV10-3 to TRBJ2-7, with a tentative D call TRBD1 (6 bases). The V gene's germline CDR1 is ENHRY and CDR2 SYGVKD. The CDR3 has 9 residues.

J is TRBJ2-2 and V is TRBV5-1; the D is unclear. Germline CDR1 is SGHRS and CDR2 is YFSETQ. V was clipped by 0 bases and J by 1 base, with 10 bases between them. The CDR3 loop spans 16 amino acids. CDR3: CASSLGRPVNTGELFF. Here the CDR3 DNA reads TGCGCCAGCAGCTTGGGACGTCCTGTGAACACCGGGGAGCTGTTTTTT. Combining the CDR3 with reference TRBV5-1 and TRBJ2-2 gives the whole variable domain KAGVTQTPRYLIKTRGQQVTLSCSPISGHRSVSWYQQTPGQGLQFLFEYFSETQRNKGNFPGRFSGRQFSNSRSEMNVSTLELGDSALYLCASSLGRPVNTGELFFGEGSRLTVL.

The chain employs TRBV3-1 (or the pseudogene TRBV3-2) and TRBJ1-1; D is perhaps TRBD1 (5 bases). The CDR3 has 15 amino acids. CDR1 is LGHDT and CDR2 is YNNKEL in the germline V gene (reference sequence). V lost 0 bases and J 7 bases, leaving 15 bases between the germline ends. DNA for the CDR3: TGTGCCAGCAGCCAAGAGGGGGGTAGTGAGAGTGAAGCTTTCTTT. It is translated as CASSQEGGSESEAFF.

This chain uses TRBV11-1 with TRBJ2-7; 10 positions agree with TRBD1. The CDR3 spans 13 residues. Germline V lookup: CDR1 SGHAT, CDR2 FQDESV (reference sequence). The trim removed 6 bases at V and 7 bases at J, leaving 6 bases unmatched. CDR3 loop: CASRRQGAREQYF. The CDR3 DNA sequence: TGTGCCAGCAGGAGACAGGGGGCGCGGGAGCAGTACTTC.